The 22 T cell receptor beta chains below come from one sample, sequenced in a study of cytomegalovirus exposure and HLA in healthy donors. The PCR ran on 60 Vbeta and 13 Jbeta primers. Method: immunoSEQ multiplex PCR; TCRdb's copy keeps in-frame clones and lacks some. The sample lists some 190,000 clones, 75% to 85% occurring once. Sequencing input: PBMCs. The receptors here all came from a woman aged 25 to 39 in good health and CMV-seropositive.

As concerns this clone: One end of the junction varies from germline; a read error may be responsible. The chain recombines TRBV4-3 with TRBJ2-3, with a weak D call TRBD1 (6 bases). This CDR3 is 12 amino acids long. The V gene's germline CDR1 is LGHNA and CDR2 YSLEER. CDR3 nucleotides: TGCGCCAGCAGCCGGGACACCTCCCGAGTATCTTTT. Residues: CASSRDTSRVSF.

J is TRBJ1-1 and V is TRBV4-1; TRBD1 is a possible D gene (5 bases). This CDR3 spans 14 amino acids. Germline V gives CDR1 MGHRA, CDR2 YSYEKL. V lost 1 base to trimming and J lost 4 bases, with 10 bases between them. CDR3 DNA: TGCGCCAGCAGCCAAGCTGGCAGGGCCACTGAAGCTTTCTTT. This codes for CASSQAGRATEAFF.

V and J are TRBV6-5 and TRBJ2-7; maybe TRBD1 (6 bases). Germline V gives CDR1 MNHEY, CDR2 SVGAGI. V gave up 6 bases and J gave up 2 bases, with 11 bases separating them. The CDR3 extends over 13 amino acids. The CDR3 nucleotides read TGTGCCAGCAGGGTAAACAGGGCCTACGAGCAGTACTTC. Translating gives CASRVNRAYEQYF.

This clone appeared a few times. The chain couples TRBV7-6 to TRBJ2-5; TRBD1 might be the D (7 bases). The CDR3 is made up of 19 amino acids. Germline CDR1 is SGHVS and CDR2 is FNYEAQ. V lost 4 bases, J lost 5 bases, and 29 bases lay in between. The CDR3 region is CASSSIGGGSTEDVETQYF. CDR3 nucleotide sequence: TGTGCCAGCAGCTCCATAGGAGGGGGCAGTACGGAGGACGTGGAGACCCAGTACTTC. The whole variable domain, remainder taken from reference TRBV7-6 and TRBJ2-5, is GAGVSQSPRYKVTKRGQDVALRCDPISGHVSLYWYRQALGQGPEFLTYFNYEAQQDKSGLPNDRFSAERPEGSISTLTIQRTEQRDSAMYRCASSSIGGGSTEDVETQYFGPGTRLLVL.

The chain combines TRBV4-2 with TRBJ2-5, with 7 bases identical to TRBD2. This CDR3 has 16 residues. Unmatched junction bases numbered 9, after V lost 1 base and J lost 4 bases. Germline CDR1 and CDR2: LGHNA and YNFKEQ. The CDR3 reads CASSQGDAGVSETQYF. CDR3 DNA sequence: TGTGCCAGCAGCCAAGGCGACGCGGGGGTGTCAGAGACCCAGTACTTC.

This CDR3 is CSAGRPSGGALNEQFF. In DNA, the CDR3 is TGCAGCGCCGGACGGCCTAGCGGGGGGGCCCTCAATGAGCAGTTCTTC. The rearrangement joins TRBV29-1 to TRBJ2-1, with 12 bases matching TRBD2. Germline loops: CDR1 SQVTM, CDR2 ANQGSEA. The length of the CDR3 is 16 residues. V was clipped by 7 bases and J by 6 bases; unmatched bases: 13.

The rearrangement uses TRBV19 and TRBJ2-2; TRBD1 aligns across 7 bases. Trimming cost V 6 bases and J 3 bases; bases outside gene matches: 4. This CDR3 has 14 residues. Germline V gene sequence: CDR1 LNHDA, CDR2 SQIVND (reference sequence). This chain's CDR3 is CASSPGQHTGELFF. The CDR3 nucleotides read TGTGCCAGTAGCCCGGGACAGCACACCGGGGAGCTGTTTTTT.

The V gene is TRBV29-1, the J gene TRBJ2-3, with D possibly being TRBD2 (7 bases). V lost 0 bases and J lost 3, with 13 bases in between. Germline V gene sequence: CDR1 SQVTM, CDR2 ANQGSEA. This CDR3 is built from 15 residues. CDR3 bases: TGCAGCGTTGAAGATCGGGGAGGGGGTACAGATACGCAGTATTTT. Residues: CSVEDRGGGTDTQYF.

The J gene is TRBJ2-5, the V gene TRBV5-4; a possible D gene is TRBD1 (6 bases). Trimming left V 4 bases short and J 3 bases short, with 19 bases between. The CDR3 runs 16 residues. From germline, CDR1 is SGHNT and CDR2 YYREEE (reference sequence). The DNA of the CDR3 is TGTGCCAGCAGCCCCCAGGTCCACAGGGTAAAAGAGACCCAGTACTTC. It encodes CASSPQVHRVKETQYF.

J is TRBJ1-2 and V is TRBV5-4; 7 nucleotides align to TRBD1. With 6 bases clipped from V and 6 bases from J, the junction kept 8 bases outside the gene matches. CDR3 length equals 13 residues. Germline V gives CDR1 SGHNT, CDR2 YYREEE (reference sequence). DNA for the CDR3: TGTGCCAGCACCATACAGGGGTTGGATGGCTACACCTTC. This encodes CASTIQGLDGYTF.

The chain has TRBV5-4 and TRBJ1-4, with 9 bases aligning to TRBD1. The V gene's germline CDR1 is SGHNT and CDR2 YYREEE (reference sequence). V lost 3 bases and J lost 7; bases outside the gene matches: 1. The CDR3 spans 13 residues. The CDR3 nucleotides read TGTGCCAGCAGCTACAGGGGGCGTGAAAAACTGTTTTTT. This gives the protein CASSYRGREKLFF. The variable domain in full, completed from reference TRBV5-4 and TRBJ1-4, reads ETGVTQSPTHLIKTRGQQVTLRCSSQSGHNTVSWYQQALGQGPQFIFQYYREEENGRGNFPPRFSGLQFPNYSSELNVNALELDDSALYLCASSYRGREKLFFGSGTQLSVL.

The CDR3 here is CASSLSRRDRGYEQYF. In DNA form, the CDR3 reads TGTGCCAGCAGCTTAAGTCGAAGGGACAGGGGTTACGAGCAGTACTTC. This chain links TRBV7-2 with TRBJ2-7, with 10 bases that match TRBD1. The CDR3 is 16 residues long. V was pared by 2 bases and J by 4 bases, with 8 bases of the junction left unmatched. CDR1 SGHTA and CDR2 FQGNSA come from the germline V gene.

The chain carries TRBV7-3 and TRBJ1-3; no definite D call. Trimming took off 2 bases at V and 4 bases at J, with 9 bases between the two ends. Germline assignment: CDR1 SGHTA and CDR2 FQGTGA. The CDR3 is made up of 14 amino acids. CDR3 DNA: TGTGCCAGCAGCTTACGGGGAACGGGAAACACCATATATTTT. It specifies CASSLRGTGNTIYF. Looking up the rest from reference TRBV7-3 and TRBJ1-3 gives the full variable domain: GAGVSQTPSNKVTEKGKYVELRCDPISGHTALYWYRQSLGQGPEFLIYFQGTGAADDSGLPNDRFFAVRPEGSVSTLKIQRTERGDSAVYLCASSLRGTGNTIYFGEGSWLTVV.

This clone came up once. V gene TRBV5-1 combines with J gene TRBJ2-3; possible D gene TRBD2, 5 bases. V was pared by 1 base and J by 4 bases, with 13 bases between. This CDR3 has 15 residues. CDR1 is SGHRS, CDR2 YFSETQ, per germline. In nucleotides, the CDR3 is TGCGCCAGCAGCTTGAGGTCGGGGTTGGCAGATACGCAGTATTTT. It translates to CASSLRSGLADTQYF.

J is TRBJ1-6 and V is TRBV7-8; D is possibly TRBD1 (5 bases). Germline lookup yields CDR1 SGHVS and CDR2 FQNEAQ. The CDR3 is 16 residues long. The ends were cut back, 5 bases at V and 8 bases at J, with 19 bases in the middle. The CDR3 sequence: CASSPSRTTKYSPLHF. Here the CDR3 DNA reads TGTGCCAGCAGCCCCTCCCGGACAACTAAATATTCACCCCTCCACTTT.

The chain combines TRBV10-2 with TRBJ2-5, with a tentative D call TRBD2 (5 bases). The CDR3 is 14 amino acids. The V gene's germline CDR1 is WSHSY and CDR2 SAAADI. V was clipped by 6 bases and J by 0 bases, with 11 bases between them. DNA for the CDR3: TGCGCCAGCAGCCGTGGACTTAACCAAGAGACCCAGTACTTC. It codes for CASSRGLNQETQYF.

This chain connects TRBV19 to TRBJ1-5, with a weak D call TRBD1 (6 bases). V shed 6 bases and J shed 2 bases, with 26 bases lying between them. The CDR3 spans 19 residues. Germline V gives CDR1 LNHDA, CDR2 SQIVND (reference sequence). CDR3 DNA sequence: TGTGCCAGTAGCCGTCTGAGAGGGGGGGGCGGGTATGGCAATCAGCCCCAGCATTTT. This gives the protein CASSRLRGGGGYGNQPQHF.

CDR3 protein: CASSLAGTGELFF. The CDR3 DNA reads TGTGCCAGCAGCTTGGCCGGGACCGGGGAGCTGTTTTTT. V is TRBV5-4 and J is TRBJ2-2; D gene unclear. Trimming shortened V by 0 bases and J by 5 bases, and 5 bases separated the two germline ends. There are 13 residues in the CDR3. CDR1 and CDR2 from the germline V gene are SGHNT and YYREEE (reference sequence).

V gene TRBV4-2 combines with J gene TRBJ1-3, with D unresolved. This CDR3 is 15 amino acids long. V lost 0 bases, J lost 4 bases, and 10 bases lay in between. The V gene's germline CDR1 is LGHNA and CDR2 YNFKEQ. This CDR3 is CASSQETRKGNTIYF. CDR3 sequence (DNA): TGTGCCAGCAGCCAAGAGACAAGAAAAGGAAACACCATATATTTT.

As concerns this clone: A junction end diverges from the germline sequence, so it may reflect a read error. CDR3 sequence (DNA): TGTGCCAGCGGTTTATGGAAGGGGGCAGATACGCAGTATTTT. Residues: CASGLWKGADTQYF. The chain carries TRBV27 and TRBJ2-3; weak D call: TRBD1 (6 bases). The CDR3 loop spans 14 amino acids. CDR1 and CDR2 from the germline V gene are MNHEY and SMNVEV (reference sequence).

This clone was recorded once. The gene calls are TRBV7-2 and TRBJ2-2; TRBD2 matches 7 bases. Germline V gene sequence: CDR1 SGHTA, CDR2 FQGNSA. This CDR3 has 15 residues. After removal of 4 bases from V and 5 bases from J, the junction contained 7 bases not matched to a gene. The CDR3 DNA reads TGTGCCAGCAGCTATGGGGGGGGAGGGACCGGGGAGCTGTTTTTT. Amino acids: CASSYGGGGTGELFF. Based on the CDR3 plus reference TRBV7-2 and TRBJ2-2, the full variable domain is GAGVSQSPSNKVTEKGKDVELRCDPISGHTALYWYRQSLGQGLEFLIYFQGNSAPDKSGLPSDRFSAERTGGSVSTLTIQRTQQEDSAVYLCASSYGGGGTGELFFGEGSRLTVL.

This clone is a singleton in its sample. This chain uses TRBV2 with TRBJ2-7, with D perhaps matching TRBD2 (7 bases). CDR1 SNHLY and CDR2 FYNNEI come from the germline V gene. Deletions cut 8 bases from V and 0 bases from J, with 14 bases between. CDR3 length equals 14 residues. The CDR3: CASLGGLSSYEQYF. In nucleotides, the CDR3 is TGTGCCAGCCTGGGGGGGCTCAGCTCCTACGAGCAGTACTTC.